The clone carrying this T cell receptor beta chain was counted only a few times. Every patient was untreated before thyroid surgery. These data belong to a study of metastatic and nonmetastatic thyroid tumors. TCRdb used MiXCR to call clones anew from the PCR reads. The repertoire holds approximately 39,000 clones, with roughly 20% as singletons. The ends were cut back, 2 bases at V and 1 base at J, with 12 bases in the middle. Per the germline V gene, CDR1 is SGHAT and CDR2 is FQNNGV. The length of the CDR3 is 16 residues. This TCR was sampled from a female donor with papillary thyroid cancer or a benign thyroid nodule (not recorded which). Some clones in this sample may be carry-over from other donors' samples. This chain joins TRBV11-2 and TRBJ1-5; TRBD1 is a possible D gene (5 bases). Sequencing was performed on blood. CDR3 in amino acids: CASSLSRAGSNQPQHF. CDR3 coding DNA: TGTGCCAGCAGCTTAAGCAGGGCGGGAAGCAATCAGCCCCAGCATTTT.